This T cell receptor (beta chain) was recorded in a study of a mutant IDH1 vaccine in newly diagnosed glioma. In the study overall: Vaccination started 4-6 weeks after radiotherapy alone, or with temozolomide cycles. Study-wide results and limits: In around 93% of patients, immune responses induced by the vaccine occurred.

Time point defined: week 47, end of study. Alongside topical imiquimod, each dose of vaccine comprised 300 ug of mutant IDH1 20-mer peptide. As to this clone: Its specificity is unknown.

Generated by immunoSEQ multiplex PCR, the TCRdb table keeps only in-frame clones and is missing some. The data hold tens of thousands of clones, with over 70% observed a single time. The sequences come from PBMCs, collected from a glioma patient whose treatment included an IDH1 peptide vaccine. This receptor was taken from a middle-aged man with glioma.

CDR3 loop: CASSRSATANTEAFF. The CDR3 nucleotides are TGCGCCAGCAGCCGCTCAGCCACAGCGAACACTGAAGCTTTCTTT. V is TRBV4-1 and J is TRBJ1-1; D is unclear. The V gene's germline CDR1 is MGHRA and CDR2 YSYEKL. The V gene lost 4 bases and the J gene lost 1 base, with 13 bases spanning the gap. There are 15 residues in the CDR3.